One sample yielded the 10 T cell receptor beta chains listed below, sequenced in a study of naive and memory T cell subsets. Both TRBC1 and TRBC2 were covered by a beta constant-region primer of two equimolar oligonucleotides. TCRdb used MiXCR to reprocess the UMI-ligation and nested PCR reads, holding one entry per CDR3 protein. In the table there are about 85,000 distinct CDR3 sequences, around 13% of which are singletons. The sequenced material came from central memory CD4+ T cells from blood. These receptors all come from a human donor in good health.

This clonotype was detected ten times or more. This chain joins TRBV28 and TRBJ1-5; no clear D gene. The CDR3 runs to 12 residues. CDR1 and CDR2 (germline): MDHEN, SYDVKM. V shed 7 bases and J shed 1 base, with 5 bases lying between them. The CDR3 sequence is CASTGSNQPQHF. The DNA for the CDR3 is TGTGCCAGCACGGGGAGCAATCAGCCCCAGCATTTT.

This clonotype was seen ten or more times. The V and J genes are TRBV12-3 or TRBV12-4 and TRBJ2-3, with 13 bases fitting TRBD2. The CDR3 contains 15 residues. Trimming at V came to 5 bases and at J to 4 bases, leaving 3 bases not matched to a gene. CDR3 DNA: TGTGCCAGCAGTGTTACTAGCGGGAGGGCAGATACGCAGTATTTT. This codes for CASSVTSGRADTQYF.

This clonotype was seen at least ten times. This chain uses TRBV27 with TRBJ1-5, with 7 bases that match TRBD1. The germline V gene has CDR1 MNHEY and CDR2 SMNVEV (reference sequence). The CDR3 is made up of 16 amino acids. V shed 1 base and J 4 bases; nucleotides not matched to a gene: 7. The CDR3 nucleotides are TGTGCCAGCAGTTTATGGGGCAGGGGGTGGAATCAGCCCCAGCATTTT. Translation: CASSLWGRGWNQPQHF.

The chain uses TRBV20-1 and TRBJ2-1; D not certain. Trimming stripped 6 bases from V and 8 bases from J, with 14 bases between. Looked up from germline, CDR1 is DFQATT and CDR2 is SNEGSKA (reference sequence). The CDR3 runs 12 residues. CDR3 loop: CSAEQWDDEQFF. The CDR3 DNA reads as TGCAGTGCCGAGCAATGGGATGATGAGCAGTTCTTC.

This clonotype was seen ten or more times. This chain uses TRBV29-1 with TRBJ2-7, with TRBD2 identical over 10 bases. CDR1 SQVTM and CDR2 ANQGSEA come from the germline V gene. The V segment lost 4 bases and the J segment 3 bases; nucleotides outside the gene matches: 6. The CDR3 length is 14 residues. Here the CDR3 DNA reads TGCAGCGTTGTTGCTAGCGGGAGAAACTACGAGCAGTACTTC. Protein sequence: CSVVASGRNYEQYF.

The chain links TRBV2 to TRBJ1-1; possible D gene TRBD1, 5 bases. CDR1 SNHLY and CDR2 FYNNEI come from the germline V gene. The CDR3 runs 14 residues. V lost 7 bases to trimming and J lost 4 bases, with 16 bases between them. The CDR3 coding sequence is TGTGCCAGCACCCCCCCGGGGGATGGCACTGAAGCTTTCTTT. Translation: CASTPPGDGTEAFF.

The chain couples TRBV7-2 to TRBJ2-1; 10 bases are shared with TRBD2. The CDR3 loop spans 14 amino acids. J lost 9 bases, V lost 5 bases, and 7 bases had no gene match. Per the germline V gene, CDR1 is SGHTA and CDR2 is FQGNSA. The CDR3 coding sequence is TGTGCCAGCAGCCCTAGCGGGAGCAGAGGTGAGCAGTTCTTC. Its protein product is CASSPSGSRGEQFF.

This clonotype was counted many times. In nucleotides, the CDR3 is TGCGCCAGCAGCTTGGAGTCTAGCGGGAGCCGGTTCTTC. It yields the protein CASSLESSGSRFF. This rearrangement joins TRBV5-1 to TRBJ2-1; 10 nucleotides agree with TRBD2. Germline V gene sequence: CDR1 SGHRS, CDR2 YFSETQ. J lost 15 bases, V lost 0 bases, and 6 bases had no gene match. The CDR3 has 13 amino acids.

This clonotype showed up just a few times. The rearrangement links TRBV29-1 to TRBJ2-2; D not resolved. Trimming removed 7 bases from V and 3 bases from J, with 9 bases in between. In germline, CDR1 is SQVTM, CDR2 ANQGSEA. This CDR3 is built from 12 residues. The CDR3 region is CSASLDTGELFF. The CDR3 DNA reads TGCAGCGCCAGTTTGGACACCGGGGAGCTGTTTTTT.

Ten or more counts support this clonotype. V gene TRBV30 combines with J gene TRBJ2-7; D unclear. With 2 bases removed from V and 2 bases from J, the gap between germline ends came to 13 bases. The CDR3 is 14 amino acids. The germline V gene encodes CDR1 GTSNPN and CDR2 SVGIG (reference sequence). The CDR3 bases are TGTGCCTGGAGTCGGAAGTCCCCCACCTACGAGCAGTACTTC. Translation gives CAWSRKSPTYEQYF.